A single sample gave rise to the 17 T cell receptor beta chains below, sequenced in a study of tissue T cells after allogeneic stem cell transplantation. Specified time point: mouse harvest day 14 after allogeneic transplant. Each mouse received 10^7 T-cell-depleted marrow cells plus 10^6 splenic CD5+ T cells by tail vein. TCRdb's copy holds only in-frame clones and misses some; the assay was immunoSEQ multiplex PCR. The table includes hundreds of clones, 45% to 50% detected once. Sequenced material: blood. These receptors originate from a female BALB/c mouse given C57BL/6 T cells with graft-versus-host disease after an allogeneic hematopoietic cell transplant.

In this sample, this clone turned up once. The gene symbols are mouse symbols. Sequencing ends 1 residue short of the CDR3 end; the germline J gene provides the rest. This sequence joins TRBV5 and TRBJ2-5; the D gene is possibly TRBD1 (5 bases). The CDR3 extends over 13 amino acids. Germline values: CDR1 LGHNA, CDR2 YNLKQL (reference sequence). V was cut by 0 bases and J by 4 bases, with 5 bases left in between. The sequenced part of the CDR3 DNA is TGTGCCAGCAGCCAAGACAGGGAAGACACCCAGTAC. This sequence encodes CASSQDREDTQY. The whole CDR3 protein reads CASSQDREDTQYF.

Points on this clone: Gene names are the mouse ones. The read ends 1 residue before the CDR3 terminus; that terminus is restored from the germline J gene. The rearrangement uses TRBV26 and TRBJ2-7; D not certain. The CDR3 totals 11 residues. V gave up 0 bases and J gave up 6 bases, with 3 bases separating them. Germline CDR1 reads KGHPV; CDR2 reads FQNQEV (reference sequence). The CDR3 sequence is CASSLSGEQYF. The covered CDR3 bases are TGTGCCAGCAGTCTGTCTGGTGAACAGTAC.

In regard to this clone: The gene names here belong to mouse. The chain's CDR3 is CASSIGAGTEVFF. The CDR3 DNA, read in part, is TGTGCTAGCAGTATAGGGGCGGGCACAGAAGTCTTC. V usage is TRBV29 and J usage is TRBJ1-1; D may be TRBD1 (5 bases). The read ends 1 residue shy of where the CDR3 ends; the end is completed using the germline J gene. V shed 5 bases and J shed 4 bases, with 11 bases lying between them. The CDR3 covers 13 residues. Germline V gives CDR1 MSHET, CDR2 SYDVDS.

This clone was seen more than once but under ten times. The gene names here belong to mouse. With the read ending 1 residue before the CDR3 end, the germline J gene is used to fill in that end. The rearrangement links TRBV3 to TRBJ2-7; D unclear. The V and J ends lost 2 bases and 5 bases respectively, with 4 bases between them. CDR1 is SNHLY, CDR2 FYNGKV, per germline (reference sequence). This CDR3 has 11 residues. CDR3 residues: CASSLTDEQYF. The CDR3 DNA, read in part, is TGTGCCAGCAGCTTAACAGATGAACAGTAC. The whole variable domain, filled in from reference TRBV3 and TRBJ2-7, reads GPKVLQIPSHQIIDMGQMVTLNCDPVSNHLYFYWYKQILGQQMEFLVNFYNGKVMEKSKLFKDQFSVERPDGSYFTLKIQPTALEDSAVYFCASSLTDEQYFGPGTRLTVL.

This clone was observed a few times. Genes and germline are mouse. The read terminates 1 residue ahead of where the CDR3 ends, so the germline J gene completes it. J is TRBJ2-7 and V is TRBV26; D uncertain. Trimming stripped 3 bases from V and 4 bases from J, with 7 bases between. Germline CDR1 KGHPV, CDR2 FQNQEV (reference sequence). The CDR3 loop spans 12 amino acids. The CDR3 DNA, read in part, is TGTGCCAGCAGTCTCGGGATGTATGAACAGTAC. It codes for CASSLGMYEQY. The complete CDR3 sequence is CASSLGMYEQYF.

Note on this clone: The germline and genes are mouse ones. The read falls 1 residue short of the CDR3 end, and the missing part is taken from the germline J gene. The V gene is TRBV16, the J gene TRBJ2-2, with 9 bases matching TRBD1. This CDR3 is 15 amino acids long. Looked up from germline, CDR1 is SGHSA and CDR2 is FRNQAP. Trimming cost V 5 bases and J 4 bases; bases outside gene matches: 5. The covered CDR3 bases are TGTGCAAGCAGCCTACAGGGGGCCGGCACCGGGCAGCTCTAC. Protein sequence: CASSLQGAGTGQLY. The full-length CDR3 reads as CASSLQGAGTGQLYF. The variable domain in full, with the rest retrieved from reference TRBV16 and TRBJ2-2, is NAGVIQTPRHKVTGKGQEATLWCEPISGHSAVFWYRQTIVQGLEFLTYFRNQAPIDDSGMPKERFSAQMPNQSHSTLKIQSTQPQDSAVYLCASSLQGAGTGQLYFGEGSKLTVL.

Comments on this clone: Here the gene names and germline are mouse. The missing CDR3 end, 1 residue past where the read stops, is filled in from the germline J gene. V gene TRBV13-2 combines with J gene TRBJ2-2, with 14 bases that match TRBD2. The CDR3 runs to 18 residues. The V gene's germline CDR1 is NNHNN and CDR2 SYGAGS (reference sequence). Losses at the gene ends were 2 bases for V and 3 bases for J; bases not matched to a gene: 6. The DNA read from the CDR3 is TGTGCCAGCGGTGACCGGGACTGGGGGGGCGCCGACACCGGGCAGCTCTAC. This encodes CASGDRDWGGADTGQLY. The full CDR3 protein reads CASGDRDWGGADTGQLYF.

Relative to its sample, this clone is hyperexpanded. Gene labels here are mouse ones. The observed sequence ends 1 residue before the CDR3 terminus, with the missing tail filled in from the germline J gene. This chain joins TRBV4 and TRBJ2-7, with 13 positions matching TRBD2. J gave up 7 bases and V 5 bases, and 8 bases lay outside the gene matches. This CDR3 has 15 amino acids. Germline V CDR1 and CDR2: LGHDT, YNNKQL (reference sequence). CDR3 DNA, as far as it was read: TGTGCCAGCAGCCCGGACTGGGGGGGCGCCGGGGAACAGTAC. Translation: CASSPDWGGAGEQY. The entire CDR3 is CASSPDWGGAGEQYF.

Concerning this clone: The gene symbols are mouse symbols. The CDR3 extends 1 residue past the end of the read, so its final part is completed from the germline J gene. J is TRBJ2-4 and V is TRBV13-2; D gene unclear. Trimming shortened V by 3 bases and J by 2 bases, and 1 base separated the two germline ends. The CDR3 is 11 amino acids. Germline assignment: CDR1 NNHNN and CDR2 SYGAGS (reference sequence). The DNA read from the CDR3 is TGTGCCAGCGGTGTTCAAAACACCTTGTAC. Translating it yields CASGVQNTLY. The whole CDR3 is CASGVQNTLYF.

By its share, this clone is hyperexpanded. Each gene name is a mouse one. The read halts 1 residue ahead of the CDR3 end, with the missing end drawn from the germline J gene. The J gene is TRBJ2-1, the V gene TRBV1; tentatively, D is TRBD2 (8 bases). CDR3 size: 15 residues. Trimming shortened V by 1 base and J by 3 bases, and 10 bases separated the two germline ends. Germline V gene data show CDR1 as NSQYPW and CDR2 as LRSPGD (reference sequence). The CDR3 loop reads CTCSAAGGAYAEQFF. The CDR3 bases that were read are TGCACCTGCAGTGCAGCAGGGGGGGCCTATGCTGAGCAGTTC. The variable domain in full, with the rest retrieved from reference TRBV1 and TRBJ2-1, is VTLLEQNPRWRLVPRGQAVNLRCILKNSQYPWMSWYQQDLQKQLQWLFTLRSPGDKEVKSLPGADYLATRVTDTELRLQVANMSQGRTLYCTCSAAGGAYAEQFFGPGTRLTVL.

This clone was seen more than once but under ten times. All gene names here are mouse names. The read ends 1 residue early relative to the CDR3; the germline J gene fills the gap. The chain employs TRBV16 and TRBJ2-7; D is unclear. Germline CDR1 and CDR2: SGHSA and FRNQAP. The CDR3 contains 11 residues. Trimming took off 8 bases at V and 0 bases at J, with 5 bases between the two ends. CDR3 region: CASQSSYEQYF. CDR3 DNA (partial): TGTGCAAGCCAGAGCTCCTATGAACAGTAC.

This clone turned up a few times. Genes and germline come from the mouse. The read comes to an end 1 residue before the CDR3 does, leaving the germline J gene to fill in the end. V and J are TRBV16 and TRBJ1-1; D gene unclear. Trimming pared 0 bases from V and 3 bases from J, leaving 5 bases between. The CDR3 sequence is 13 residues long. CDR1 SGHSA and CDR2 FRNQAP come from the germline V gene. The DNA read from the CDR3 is TGTGCAAGCAGCTTAGATAGAGACACAGAAGTCTTC. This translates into CASSLDRDTEVF. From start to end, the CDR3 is CASSLDRDTEVFF.

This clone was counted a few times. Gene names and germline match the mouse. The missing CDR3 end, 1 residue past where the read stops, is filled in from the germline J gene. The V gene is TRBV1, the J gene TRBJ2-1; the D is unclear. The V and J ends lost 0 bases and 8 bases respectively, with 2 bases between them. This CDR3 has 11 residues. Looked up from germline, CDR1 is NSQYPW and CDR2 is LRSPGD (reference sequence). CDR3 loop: CTCSADSEQFF. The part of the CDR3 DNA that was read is TGCACCTGCAGTGCAGATTCTGAGCAGTTC.

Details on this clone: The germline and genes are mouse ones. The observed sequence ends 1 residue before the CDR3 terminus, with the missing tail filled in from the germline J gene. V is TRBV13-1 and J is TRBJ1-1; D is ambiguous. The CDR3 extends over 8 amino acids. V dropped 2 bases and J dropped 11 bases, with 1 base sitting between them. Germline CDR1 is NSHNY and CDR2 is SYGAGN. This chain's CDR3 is CASSDVFF. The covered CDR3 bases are TGTGCCAGCAGTGACGTCTTC.

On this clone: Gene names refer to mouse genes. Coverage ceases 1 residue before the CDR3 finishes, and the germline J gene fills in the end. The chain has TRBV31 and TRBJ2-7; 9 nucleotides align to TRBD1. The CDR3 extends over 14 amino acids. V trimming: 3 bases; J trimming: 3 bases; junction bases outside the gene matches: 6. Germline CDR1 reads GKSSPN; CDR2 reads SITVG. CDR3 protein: CAWSTGTGFYEQYF. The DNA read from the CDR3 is TGTGCCTGGAGCACCGGGACAGGGTTCTATGAACAGTAC.

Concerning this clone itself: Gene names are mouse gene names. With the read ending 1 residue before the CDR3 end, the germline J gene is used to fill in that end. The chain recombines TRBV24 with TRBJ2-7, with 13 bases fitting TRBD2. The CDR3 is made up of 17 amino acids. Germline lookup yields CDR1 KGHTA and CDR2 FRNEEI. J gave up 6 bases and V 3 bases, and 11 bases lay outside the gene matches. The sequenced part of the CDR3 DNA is TGTGCCAGCAGTCTCTCTATGGGACTGGGGGGGGCGCTTGAACAGTAC. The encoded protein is CASSLSMGLGGALEQY. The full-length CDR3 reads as CASSLSMGLGGALEQYF.

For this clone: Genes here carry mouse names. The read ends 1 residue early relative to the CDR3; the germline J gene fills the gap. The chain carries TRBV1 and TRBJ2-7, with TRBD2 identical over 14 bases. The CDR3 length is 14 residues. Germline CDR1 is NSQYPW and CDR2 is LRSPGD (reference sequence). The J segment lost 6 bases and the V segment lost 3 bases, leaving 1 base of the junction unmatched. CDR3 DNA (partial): TGCACCTGCAGTGCGGGACTGGGGGGGCTTGAACAGTAC. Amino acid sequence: CTCSAGLGGLEQY. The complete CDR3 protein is CTCSAGLGGLEQYF.